This paragraph reports one TCR beta chain. These data are taken from a study of blood T cell repertoires in COVID-19. Overall study context: The cDNA or gDNA used as material had been derived from T cells, B-cell-depleted T cells, or PBMCs.

After removal of 2 bases from V and 4 bases from J, the junction contained 9 bases not matched to a gene. Germline values: CDR1 SGHTA, CDR2 FQGNSA. The CDR3 is made up of 16 amino acids. Data came from immunoSEQ multiplex PCR; TCRdb stores just in-frame clones and leaves some out. Among roughly 90,000 clones listed, 75% to 85% were seen once. The specimen sequenced was peripheral blood. This TCR was sampled from a woman aged 70-85 years with acute or convalescent COVID-19. The chain employs TRBV7-2 and TRBJ2-3; 7 nucleotides align to TRBD2. The CDR3 loop is CASSLFGSAGADTQYF. The CDR3 DNA is TGTGCCAGCAGCTTATTCGGTTCCGCGGGGGCAGATACGCAGTATTTT.